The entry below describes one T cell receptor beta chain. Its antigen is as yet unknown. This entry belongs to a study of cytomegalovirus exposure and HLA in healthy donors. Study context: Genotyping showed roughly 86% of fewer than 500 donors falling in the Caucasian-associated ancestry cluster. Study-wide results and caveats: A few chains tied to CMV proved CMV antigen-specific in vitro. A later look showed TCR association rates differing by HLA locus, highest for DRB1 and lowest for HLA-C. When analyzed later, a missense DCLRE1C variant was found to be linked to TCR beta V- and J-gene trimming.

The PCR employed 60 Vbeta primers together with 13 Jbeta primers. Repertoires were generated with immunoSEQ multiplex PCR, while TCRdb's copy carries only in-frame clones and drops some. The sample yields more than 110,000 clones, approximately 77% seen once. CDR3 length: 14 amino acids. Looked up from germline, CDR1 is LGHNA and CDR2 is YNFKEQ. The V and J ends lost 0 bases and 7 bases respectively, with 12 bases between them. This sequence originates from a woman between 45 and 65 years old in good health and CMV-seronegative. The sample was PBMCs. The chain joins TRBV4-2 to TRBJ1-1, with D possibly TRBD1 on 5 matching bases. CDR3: CASSQDYRMVEAFF. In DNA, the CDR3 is TGTGCCAGCAGCCAAGATTACAGGATGGTTGAAGCTTTCTTT.